Listed below are T cell receptor beta chains from one sample, sequenced in a study of blood T cell repertoires in COVID-19. Using immunoSEQ multiplex PCR, the repertoire was profiled, and TCRdb retains in-frame clones only, with some absent. The profile covers some 310,000 clones, with roughly nine tenths appearing a single time and under 3.5% taken by the ten largest. Input material: peripheral blood. The source of these receptors is a woman aged 25 to 39 with COVID-19, enrolled during active disease. CDR3s include the opening cysteine and the closing phenylalanine or tryptophan. A D gene is named only where the DNA matches it firmly. Clone size is stated in some rows and not others, as once, few, many or a class when expanded.

abundance: NA; j_gene: TRBJ1-2; v_gene: TRBV28; d_gene: NA; CDR3nt: TGTGCCAGCAGTTTCACAGGGAGACACACCTTC; CDR3aa: CASSFTGRHTF
abundance: NA; j_gene: TRBJ1-5; v_gene: TRBV30; d_gene: NA; CDR3nt: TGTGCCTGGAGTGTACGGGGTTTAGGTCAGCCCCAGCATTTT; CDR3aa: CAWSVRGLGQPQHF
abundance: NA; j_gene: TRBJ1-1; v_gene: TRBV6-1; d_gene: TRBD1; CDR3nt: TGTGCCAGCAGTGCCCGGGACAGGGGGCAAAGGACTGAAGCTTTCTTT; CDR3aa: CASSARDRGQRTEAFF
abundance: NA; j_gene: TRBJ1-1; v_gene: TRBV19; d_gene: NA; CDR3nt: TGTGCCAGTAGTATTGGGGCATTCGGGCAGCACACTGAAGCTTTCTTT; CDR3aa: CASSIGAFGQHTEAFF
abundance: NA; j_gene: TRBJ1-1; v_gene: TRBV9; d_gene: NA; CDR3nt: TGTGCCAGCAGCGTAGATGCGGGGGCCACTGAAGCTTTCTTT; CDR3aa: CASSVDAGATEAFF
abundance: NA; j_gene: TRBJ2-5; v_gene: TRBV19; d_gene: TRBD1; CDR3nt: TGTGCCAGTAGTATTCTATCAGGGGGCGGAGAGACCCAGTACTTC; CDR3aa: CASSILSGGGETQYF
abundance: NA; j_gene: TRBJ2-3; v_gene: TRBV12-5; d_gene: NA; CDR3nt: TGTGCTAGTGGTTTGGTATCGGGAGCCCCAGATACGCAGTATTTT; CDR3aa: CASGLVSGAPDTQYF
abundance: NA; j_gene: TRBJ2-1; v_gene: TRBV9; d_gene: TRBD2; CDR3nt: TGTGCCAGCAGCGGAAATAGCGGGGTTTACAATGAGCAGTTCTTC; CDR3aa: CASSGNSGVYNEQFF
abundance: once; j_gene: TRBJ2-5; v_gene: TRBV10-3; d_gene: NA; CDR3nt: TGTGCCATCAGTGGCCTCGCCCGGGAGACCCAGTACTTC; CDR3aa: CAISGLARETQYF
abundance: many; j_gene: TRBJ2-2; v_gene: TRBV5-1; d_gene: TRBD2; CDR3nt: TGCGCCAGCAGCTTAACTAGCGGGACCACCGGGGAGCTGTTTTTT; CDR3aa: CASSLTSGTTGELFF
abundance: NA; j_gene: TRBJ2-7; v_gene: TRBV19; d_gene: TRBD1; CDR3nt: TGTGCCAGTAGTATCCCTCGACAGGGTAAGCACGAGCAGTACTTC; CDR3aa: CASSIPRQGKHEQYF